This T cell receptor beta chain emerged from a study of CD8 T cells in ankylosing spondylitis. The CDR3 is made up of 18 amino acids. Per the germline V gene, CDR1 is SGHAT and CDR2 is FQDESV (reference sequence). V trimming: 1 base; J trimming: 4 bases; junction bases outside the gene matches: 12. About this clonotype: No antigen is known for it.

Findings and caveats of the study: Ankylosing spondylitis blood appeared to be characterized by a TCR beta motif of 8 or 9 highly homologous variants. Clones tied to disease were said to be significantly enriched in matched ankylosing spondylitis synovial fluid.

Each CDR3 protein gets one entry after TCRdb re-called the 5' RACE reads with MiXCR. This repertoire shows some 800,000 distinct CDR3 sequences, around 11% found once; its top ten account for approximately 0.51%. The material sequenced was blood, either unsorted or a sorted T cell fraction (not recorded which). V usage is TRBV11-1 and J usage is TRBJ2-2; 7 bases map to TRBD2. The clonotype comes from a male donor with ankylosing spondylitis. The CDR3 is CASSLVRGGRVRTGELFF. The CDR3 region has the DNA TGTGCCAGCAGCTTAGTCCGGGGCGGGAGAGTTCGCACCGGGGAGCTGTTTTTT. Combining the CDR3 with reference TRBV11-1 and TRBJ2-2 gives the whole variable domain EAEVAQSPRYKITEKSQAVAFWCDPISGHATLYWYRQILGQGPELLVQFQDESVVDDSQLPKDRFSAERLKGVDSTLKIQPAELGDSAMYLCASSLVRGGRVRTGELFFGEGSRLTVL.